This T cell receptor beta chain derives from a study of blood T cell repertoires in COVID-19. For the study at large: Samples came from the United States, Italy and Spain, spanning acute and convalescent COVID-19.

Across about two dozen US areas, participants ranged in age from about 18 to 100 years. This clone came up a few times. CDR1 and CDR2 from the germline V gene are LNHDA and SQIVND (reference sequence). V lost 1 base to trimming and J lost 3 bases, with 12 bases between them. CDR3 length equals 15 residues. Repertoires were generated with immunoSEQ multiplex PCR, while TCRdb's copy carries only in-frame clones and drops some. The data show just over 300,000 clones, nearly 90% seen once. Sequencing used PBMCs or T cells enriched from blood (not recorded which). The chain combines TRBV19 with TRBJ1-2, with D hard to call. The TCR originated in a woman aged 18-30 years with acute COVID-19. The CDR3: CASSIVFGGYYGYTF. CDR3 sequence (DNA): TGTGCCAGTAGTATAGTTTTCGGCGGGTACTATGGCTACACCTTC.